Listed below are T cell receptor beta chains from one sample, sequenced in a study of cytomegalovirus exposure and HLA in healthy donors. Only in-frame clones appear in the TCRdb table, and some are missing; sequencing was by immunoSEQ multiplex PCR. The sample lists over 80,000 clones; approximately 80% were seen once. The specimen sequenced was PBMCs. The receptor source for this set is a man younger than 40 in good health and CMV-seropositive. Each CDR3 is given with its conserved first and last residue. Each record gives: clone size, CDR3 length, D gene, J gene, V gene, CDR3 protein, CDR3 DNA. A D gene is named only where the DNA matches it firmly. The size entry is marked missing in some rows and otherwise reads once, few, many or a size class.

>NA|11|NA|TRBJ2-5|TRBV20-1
CSALSGETQYF
TGCAGTGCCCTATCGGGAGAGACCCAGTACTTC
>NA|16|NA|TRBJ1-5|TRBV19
CASSRPIGQQYQPQHF
TGTGCCAGTAGTAGGCCCATAGGACAGCAATATCAGCCCCAGCATTTT
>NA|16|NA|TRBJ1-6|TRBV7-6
CASSQFSREGNSPLHF
TGTGCCAGCAGCCAATTTTCCAGGGAGGGTAATTCACCCCTCCACTTT
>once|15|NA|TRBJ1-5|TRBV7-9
CASSPEGQSNQPQHF
TGTGCCAGCAGCCCAGAGGGACAAAGCAATCAGCCCCAGCATTTT
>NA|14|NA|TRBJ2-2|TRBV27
CASSTDRSTGELFF
TGTGCCAGCAGTACAGACAGATCCACCGGGGAGCTGTTTTTT
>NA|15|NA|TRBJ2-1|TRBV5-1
CASSPPLGVSNEQFF
TGCGCCAGCAGCCCCCCACTAGGAGTTTCCAATGAGCAGTTCTTC
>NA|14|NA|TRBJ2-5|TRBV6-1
CASKRTHQGLTQYF
TGTGCCAGCAAAAGAACCCACCAGGGCCTGACCCAGTACTTC
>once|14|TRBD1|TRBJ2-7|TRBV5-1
CASSSGQGGNEQYF
TGCGCCAGCAGCTCGGGACAGGGGGGAAACGAGCAGTACTTC
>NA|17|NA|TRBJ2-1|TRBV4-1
CASRTLASGENYNEQFF
TGCGCCAGCAGGACACTAGCTTCGGGGGAGAACTACAATGAGCAGTTCTTC
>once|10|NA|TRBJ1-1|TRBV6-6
CASVTNEAFF
TGTGCCAGCGTGACAAATGAAGCTTTCTTT
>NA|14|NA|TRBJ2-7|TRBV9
CASSVGVEPYEQYF
TGTGCCAGCAGCGTAGGAGTAGAGCCCTACGAGCAGTACTTC
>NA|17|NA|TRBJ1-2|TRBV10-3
CAISESSGQWQYYGYTF
TGTGCCATCAGTGAGTCCTCCGGACAGTGGCAGTACTATGGCTACACCTTC
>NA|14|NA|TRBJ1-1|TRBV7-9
CASRPPGSNTEAFF
TGTGCCAGCAGGCCGCCGGGATCGAACACTGAAGCTTTCTTT
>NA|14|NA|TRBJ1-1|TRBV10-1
CASSPSGLNTEAFF
TGCGCCAGCAGTCCTTCTGGCTTAAACACTGAAGCTTTCTTT
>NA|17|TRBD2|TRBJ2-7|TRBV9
CASSAPSAGLAGAEQYF
TGTGCCAGCAGCGCCCCTTCAGCGGGACTAGCGGGAGCCGAGCAGTACTTC
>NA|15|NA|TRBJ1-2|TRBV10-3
CAISELRTANYGYTF
TGTGCCATCAGTGAGCTCCGGACAGCGAACTATGGCTACACCTTC
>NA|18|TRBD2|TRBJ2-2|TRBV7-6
CASSLEDSGAANTGELFF
TGTGCCAGCAGCTTAGAAGATAGCGGGGCCGCGAACACCGGGGAGCTGTTTTTT
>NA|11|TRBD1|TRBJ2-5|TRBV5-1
CASSPGQVEYF
TGCGCCAGCAGCCCCGGACAGGTCGAGTACTTC
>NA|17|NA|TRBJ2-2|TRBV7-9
CASSLWPFAGGRGELFF
TGTGCCAGCAGCTTGTGGCCCTTCGCAGGGGGGAGAGGGGAGCTGTTTTTT
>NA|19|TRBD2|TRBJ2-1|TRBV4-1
CASSQELPLSGRAYNEQFF
TGCGCCAGCAGCCAAGAACTCCCCCTTAGCGGGAGGGCCTACAATGAGCAGTTCTTC
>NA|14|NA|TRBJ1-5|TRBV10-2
CASSPSAGGQPQHF
TGCGCCAGCAGTCCTAGCGCGGGAGGTCAGCCCCAGCATTTT
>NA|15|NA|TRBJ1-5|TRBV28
CASTPGGSNNQPQHF
TGTGCCAGCACCCCAGGAGGGTCGAACAATCAGCCCCAGCATTTT
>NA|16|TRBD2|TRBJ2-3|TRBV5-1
CASSPGLADLTDTQYF
TGCGCCAGCAGCCCTGGACTAGCGGACCTCACAGATACGCAGTATTTT
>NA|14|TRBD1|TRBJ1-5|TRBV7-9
CASSSSGQSQPQHF
TGTGCCAGCAGCTCTTCGGGACAGAGTCAGCCCCAGCATTTT
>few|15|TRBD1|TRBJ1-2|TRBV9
CASSARDRINYGYTF
TGTGCCAGCAGCGCCCGGGACAGGATTAACTATGGCTACACCTTC
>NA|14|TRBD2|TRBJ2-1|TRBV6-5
CASSRLAAWNEQFF
TGTGCCAGCAGTCGGCTAGCGGCTTGGAATGAGCAGTTCTTC
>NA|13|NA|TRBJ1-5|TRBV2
CASRREGNQPQHF
TGTGCCAGCAGAAGAGAGGGCAATCAGCCCCAGCATTTT
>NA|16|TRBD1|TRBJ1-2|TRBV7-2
CASRQPGTGGDYGYTF
TGTGCCAGCCGCCAACCAGGGACAGGGGGCGACTATGGCTACACCTTC
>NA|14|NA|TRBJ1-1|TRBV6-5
CATRRSLMNTEAFF
TGTGCCACCCGAAGGAGCCTCATGAACACTGAAGCTTTCTTT
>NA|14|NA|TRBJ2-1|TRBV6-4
CASSRRGTPYEQFF
TGTGCCAGCAGCCGCCGCGGGACTCCTTATGAGCAGTTCTTC
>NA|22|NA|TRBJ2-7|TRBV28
CASSTRTGGGLAGPLGSYEQYF
TGTGCCAGCAGTACAAGGACAGGGGGCGGACTAGCGGGACCCCTCGGCTCCTACGAGCAGTACTTC
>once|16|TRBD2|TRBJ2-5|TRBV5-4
CASSSGLAGAAETQYF
TGTGCCAGCAGCTCCGGACTAGCGGGAGCGGCGGAGACCCAGTACTTC
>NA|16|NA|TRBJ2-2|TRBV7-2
CASSPWGDPRTGELFF
TGTGCCAGCAGCCCCTGGGGGGACCCGAGGACCGGGGAGCTGTTTTTT
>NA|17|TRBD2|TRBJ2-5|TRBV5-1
CASSLGGVSGGQETQYF
TGCGCCAGCAGCCTGGGAGGGGTTAGCGGGGGACAAGAGACCCAGTACTTC
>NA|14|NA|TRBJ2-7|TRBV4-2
CASSPGLGAYEQYF
TGTGCCAGCAGCCCGGGACTCGGAGCCTACGAGCAGTACTTC
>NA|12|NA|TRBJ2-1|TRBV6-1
CASSEAVSEQFF
TGTGCCAGCAGTGAAGCAGTGAGTGAGCAGTTCTTC
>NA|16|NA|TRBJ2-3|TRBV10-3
CAISEKDRESTDTQYF
TGTGCCATCAGTGAAAAAGACCGGGAAAGCACAGATACGCAGTATTTT
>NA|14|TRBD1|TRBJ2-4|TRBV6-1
CASSEGQGSDIQYF
TGTGCCAGCAGTGAGGGACAGGGAAGCGACATTCAGTACTTC
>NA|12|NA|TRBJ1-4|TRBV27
CASKKGAEKLFF
TGTGCCAGCAAAAAGGGAGCTGAAAAACTGTTTTTT
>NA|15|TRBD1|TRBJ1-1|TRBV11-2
CASSLGDRPTQEAFF
TGTGCCAGCAGCTTAGGGGACAGGCCTACTCAAGAAGCTTTCTTT
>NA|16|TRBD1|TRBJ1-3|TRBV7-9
CASTTTQGASGNTIYF
TGTGCCAGCACCACGACACAGGGGGCCTCTGGAAACACCATATATTTT
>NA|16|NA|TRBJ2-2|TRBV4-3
CASSQEGEMVTGELFF
TGCGCCAGCAGCCAAGAAGGGGAAATGGTCACCGGGGAGCTGTTTTTT
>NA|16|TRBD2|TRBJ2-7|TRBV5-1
CASSHGLAGGRYEQYF
TGCGCCAGCAGCCATGGCCTGGCGGGAGGGCGTTACGAGCAGTACTTC
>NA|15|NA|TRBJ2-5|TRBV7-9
CASSLAPRDQETQYF
TGTGCCAGCAGCTTAGCCCCGAGGGACCAAGAGACCCAGTACTTC
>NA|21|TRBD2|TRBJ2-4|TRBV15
CATSVGGTSGSIRGAKNIQYF
TGTGCCACCAGCGTCGGGGGGACTAGCGGGAGCATACGAGGAGCCAAAAACATTCAGTACTTC
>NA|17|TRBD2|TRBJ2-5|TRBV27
CASKGAFWTSGSEKQYF
TGTGCCAGCAAGGGGGCCTTCTGGACTAGCGGGAGTGAGAAACAGTACTTC
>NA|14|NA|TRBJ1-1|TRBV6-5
CASSSLGKGTEAFF
TGTGCCAGCAGCAGCCTAGGAAAGGGGACTGAAGCTTTCTTT
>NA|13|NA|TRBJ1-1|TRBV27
CASYPGADTEAFF
TGTGCCAGTTATCCGGGAGCGGACACTGAAGCTTTCTTT
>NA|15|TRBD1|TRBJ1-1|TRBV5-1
CASRAQGLMNTEAFF
TGCGCCAGCAGGGCACAGGGGCTCATGAACACTGAAGCTTTCTTT
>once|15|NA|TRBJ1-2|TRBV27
CASTIAAGVYYGYTF
TGTGCCAGCACCATCGCCGCGGGGGTTTACTATGGCTACACCTTC
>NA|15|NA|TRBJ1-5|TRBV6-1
CASSEEGGSNQPQHF
TGTGCCAGCAGTGAAGAGGGAGGAAGCAATCAGCCCCAGCATTTT
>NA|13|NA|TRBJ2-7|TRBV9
CASSAGGSQEQYF
TGTGCCAGCAGCGCAGGAGGCAGTCAAGAGCAGTACTTC
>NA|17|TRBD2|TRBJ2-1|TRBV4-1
CASSQDVWGGSYGEQFF
TGCGCCAGCAGCCAAGATGTCTGGGGCGGGAGCTACGGTGAGCAGTTCTTC